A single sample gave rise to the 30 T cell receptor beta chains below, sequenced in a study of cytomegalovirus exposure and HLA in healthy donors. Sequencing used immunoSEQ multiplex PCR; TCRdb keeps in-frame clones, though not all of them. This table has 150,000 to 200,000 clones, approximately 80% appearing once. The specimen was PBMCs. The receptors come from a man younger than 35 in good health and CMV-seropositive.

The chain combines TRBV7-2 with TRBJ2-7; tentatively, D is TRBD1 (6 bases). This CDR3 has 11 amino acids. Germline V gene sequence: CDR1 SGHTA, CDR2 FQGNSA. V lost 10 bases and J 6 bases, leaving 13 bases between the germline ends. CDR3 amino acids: CAISTGPEQYF. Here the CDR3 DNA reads TGTGCCATCTCCACAGGGCCCGAGCAGTACTTC.

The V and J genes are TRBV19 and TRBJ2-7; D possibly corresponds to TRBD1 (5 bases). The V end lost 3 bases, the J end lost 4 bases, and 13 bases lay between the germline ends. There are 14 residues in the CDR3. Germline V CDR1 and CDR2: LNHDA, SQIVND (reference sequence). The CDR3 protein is CASSIRAGRYEQYF. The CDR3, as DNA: TGTGCCAGTAGTATCCGGGCAGGGCGGTACGAGCAGTACTTC. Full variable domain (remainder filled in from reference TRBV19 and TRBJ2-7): DGGITQSPKYLFRKEGQNVTLSCEQNLNHDAMYWYRQDPGQGLRLIYYSQIVNDFQKGDIAEGYSVSREKKESFPLTVTSAQKNPTAFYLCASSIRAGRYEQYFGPGTRLTVT.

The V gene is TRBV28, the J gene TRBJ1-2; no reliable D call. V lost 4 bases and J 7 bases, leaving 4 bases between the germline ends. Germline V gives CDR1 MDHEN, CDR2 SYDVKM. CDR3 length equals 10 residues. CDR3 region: CASSSLGYTF. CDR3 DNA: TGTGCCAGCAGTTCCCTTGGCTACACCTTC.

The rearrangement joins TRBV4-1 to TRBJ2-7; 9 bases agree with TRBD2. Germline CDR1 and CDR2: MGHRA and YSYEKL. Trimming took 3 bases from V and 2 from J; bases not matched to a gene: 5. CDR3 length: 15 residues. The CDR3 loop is CASSHRLAATYEQYF. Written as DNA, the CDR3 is TGCGCCAGCAGCCACAGACTAGCGGCCACCTACGAGCAGTACTTC.

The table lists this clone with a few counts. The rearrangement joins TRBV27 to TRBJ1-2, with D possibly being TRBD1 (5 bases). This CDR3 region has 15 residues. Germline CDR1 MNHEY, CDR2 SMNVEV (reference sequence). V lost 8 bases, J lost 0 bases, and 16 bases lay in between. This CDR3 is CASRDYGLANYGYTF. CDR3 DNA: TGTGCCAGCCGGGACTACGGGCTAGCTAACTATGGCTACACCTTC.

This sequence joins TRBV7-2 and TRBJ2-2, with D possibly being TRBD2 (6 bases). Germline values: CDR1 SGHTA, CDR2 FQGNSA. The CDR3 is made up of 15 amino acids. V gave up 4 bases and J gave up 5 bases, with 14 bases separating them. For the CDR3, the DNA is TGTGCCAGCAGCTCCGGAGGGGTGGGGACCGGGGAGCTGTTTTTT. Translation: CASSSGGVGTGELFF.

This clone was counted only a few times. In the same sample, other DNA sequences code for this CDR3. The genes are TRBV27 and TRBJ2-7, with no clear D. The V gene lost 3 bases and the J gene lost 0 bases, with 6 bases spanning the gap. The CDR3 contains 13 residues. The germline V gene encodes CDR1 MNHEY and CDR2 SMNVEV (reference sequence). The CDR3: CASSLVSSYEQYF. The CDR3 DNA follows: TGTGCCAGCAGTTTGGTCAGCTCCTACGAGCAGTACTTC.

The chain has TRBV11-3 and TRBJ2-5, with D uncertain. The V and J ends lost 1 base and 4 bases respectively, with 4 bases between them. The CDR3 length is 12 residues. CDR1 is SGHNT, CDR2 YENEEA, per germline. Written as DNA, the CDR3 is TGTGCCAGCAGCTTAGTCGGAGAGACCCAGTACTTC. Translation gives CASSLVGETQYF.

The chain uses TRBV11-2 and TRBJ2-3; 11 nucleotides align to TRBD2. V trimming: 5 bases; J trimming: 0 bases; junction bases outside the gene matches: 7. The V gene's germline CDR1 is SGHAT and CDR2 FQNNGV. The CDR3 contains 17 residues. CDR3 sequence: CASSTGTSGISTDTQYF. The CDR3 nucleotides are TGTGCCAGCAGCACCGGGACTAGCGGAATAAGCACAGATACGCAGTATTTT.

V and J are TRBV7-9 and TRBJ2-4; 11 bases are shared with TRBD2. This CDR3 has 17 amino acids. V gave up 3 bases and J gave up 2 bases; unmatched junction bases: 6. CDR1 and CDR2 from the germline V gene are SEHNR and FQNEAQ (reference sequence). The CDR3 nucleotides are TGTGCCAGCAGCTTCGGAACTAGCGGGGGAACCAAAAACATTCAGTACTTC. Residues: CASSFGTSGGTKNIQYF.

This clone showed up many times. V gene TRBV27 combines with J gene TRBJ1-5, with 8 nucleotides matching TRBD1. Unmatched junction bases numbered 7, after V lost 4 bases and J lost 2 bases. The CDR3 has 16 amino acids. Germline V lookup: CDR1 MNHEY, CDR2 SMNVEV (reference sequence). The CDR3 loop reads CASSSQTGGRNQPQHF. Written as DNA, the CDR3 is TGTGCCAGCAGTTCCCAAACAGGGGGTCGCAATCAGCCCCAGCATTTT.

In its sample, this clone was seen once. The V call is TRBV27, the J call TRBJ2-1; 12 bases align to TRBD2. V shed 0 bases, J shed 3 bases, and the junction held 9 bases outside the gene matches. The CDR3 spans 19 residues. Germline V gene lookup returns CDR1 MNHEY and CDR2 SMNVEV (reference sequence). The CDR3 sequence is CASSLSRLAGEWGYNEQFF. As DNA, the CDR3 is TGTGCCAGCAGTTTATCCAGACTAGCGGGAGAGTGGGGCTACAATGAGCAGTTCTTC.

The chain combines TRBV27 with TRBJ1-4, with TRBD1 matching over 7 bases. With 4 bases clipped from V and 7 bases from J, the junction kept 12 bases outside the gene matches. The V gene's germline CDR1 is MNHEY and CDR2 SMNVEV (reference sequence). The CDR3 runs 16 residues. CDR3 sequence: CASSSFPGQSREKLFF. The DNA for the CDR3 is TGTGCCAGCAGTTCCTTTCCGGGACAGTCTCGTGAAAAACTGTTTTTT.

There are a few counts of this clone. The CDR3 bases are TGTGCCAGCAGCCGGACTAGCCGCGAGCAGTACTTC. This sequence encodes CASSRTSREQYF. The rearrangement joins TRBV7-2 to TRBJ2-7; TRBD2 matches at 8 bases. J gave up 6 bases and V 5 bases, and 3 bases lay outside the gene matches. Germline V CDR1 and CDR2: SGHTA, FQGNSA. The CDR3 contains 12 residues.

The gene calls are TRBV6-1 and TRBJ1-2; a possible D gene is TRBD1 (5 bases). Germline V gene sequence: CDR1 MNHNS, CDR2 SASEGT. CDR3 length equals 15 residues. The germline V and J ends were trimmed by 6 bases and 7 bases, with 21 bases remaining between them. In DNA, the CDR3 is TGTGCCAGCAGGGAACCCTCCAGGGAATTAAGTGGCTACACCTTC. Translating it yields CASREPSRELSGYTF.

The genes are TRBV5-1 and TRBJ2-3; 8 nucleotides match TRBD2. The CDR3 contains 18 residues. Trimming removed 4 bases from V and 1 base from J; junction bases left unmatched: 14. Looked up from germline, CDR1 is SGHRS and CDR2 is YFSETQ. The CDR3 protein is CASSRQSGSSLGTDTQYF. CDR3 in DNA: TGCGCCAGCAGCCGCCAGAGCGGGAGTTCACTCGGCACAGATACGCAGTATTTT.

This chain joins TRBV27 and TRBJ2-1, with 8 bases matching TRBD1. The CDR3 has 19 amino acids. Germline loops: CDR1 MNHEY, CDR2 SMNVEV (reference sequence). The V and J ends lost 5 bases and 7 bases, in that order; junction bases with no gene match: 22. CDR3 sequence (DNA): TGTGCCAGCAGTCCGCAACCTCCTCGACAGGGGCCTCATGTAAATGAGCAGTTCTTC. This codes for CASSPQPPRQGPHVNEQFF.

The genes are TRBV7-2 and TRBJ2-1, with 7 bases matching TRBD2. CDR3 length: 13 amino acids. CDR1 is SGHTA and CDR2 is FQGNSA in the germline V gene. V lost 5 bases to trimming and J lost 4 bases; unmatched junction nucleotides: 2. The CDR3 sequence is CASSASGYNEQFF. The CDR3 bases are TGTGCCAGCAGCGCTAGCGGTTACAATGAGCAGTTCTTC.

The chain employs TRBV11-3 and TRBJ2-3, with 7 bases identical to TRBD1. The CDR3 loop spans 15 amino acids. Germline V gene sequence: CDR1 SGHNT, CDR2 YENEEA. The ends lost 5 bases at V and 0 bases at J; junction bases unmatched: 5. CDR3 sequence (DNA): TGTGCCAGCAGCGAACAGGGGAGAAGCACAGATACGCAGTATTTT. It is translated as CASSEQGRSTDTQYF. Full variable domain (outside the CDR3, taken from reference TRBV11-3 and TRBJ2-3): EAGVVQSPRYKIIEKKQPVAFWCNPISGHNTLYWYLQNLGQGPELLIRYENEEAVDDSQLPKDRFSAERLKGVDSTLKIQPAELGDSAVYLCASSEQGRSTDTQYFGPGTRLTVL.

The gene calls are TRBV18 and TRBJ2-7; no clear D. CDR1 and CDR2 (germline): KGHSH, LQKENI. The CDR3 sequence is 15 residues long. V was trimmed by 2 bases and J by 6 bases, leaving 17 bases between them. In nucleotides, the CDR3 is TGTGCCAGCTCACCAAAAACCGGGTCCTCAACCGAGCAGTACTTC. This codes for CASSPKTGSSTEQYF.

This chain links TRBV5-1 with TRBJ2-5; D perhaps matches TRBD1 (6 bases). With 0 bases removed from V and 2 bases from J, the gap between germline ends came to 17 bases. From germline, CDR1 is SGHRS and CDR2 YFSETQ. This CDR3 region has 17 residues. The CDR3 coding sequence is TGCGCCAGCAGCTTGGGCGGCCGGGACATCCGGCAAGAGACCCAGTACTTC. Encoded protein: CASSLGGRDIRQETQYF.

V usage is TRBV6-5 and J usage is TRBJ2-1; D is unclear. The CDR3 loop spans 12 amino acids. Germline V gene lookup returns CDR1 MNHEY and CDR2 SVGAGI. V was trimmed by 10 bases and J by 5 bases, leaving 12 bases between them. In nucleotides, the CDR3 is TGTGCCATCGTTAGTCCCAACAATGAGCAGTTCTTC. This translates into CAIVSPNNEQFF.

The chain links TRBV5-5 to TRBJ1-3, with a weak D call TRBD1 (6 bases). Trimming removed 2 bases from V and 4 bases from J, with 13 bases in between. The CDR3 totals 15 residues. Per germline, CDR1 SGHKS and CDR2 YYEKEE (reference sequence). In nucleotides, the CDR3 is TGTGCCAGCAGCTTAACAGGGCGAAGAGGAAACACCATATATTTT. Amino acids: CASSLTGRRGNTIYF.

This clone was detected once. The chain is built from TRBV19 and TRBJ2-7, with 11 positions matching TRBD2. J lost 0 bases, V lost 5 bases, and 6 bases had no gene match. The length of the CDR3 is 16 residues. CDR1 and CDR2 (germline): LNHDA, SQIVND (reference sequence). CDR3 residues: CASSDPGTSGSYEQYF. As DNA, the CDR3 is TGTGCCAGTAGTGACCCCGGGACTAGCGGCTCCTACGAGCAGTACTTC.

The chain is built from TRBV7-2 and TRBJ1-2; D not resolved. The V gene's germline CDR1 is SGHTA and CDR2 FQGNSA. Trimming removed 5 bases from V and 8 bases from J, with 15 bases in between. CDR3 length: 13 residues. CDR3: CASSPSLAAGYTF. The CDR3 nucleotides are TGTGCCAGCAGCCCTAGCCTCGCGGCGGGCTACACCTTC. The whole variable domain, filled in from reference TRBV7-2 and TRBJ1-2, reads GAGVSQSPSNKVTEKGKDVELRCDPISGHTALYWYRQSLGQGLEFLIYFQGNSAPDKSGLPSDRFSAERTGGSVSTLTIQRTQQEDSAVYLCASSPSLAAGYTFGSGTRLTVV.

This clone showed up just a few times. This CDR3 is CASSQDSPGELFF. The CDR3 DNA reads TGCGCCAGCAGCCAAGACTCCCCCGGGGAGCTGTTTTTT. V usage is TRBV5-1 and J usage is TRBJ2-2; D not resolved. The CDR3 covers 13 residues. Per germline, CDR1 SGHRS and CDR2 YFSETQ. V gave up 4 bases and J gave up 6 bases, with 10 bases separating them.

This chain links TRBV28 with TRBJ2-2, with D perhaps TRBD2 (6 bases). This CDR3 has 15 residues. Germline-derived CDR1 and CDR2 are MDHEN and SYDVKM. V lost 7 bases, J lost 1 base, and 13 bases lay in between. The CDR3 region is CASIYGSVNTGELFF. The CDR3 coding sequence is TGTGCCAGCATTTACGGGAGCGTGAACACCGGGGAGCTGTTTTTT.

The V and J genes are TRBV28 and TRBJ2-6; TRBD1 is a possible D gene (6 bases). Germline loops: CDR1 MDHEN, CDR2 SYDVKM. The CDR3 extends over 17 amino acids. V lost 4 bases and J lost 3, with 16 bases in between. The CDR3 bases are TGTGCCAGCAGTTCCCTATTTGGGGGCGATGGGGCCAACGTCCTGACTTTC. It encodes CASSSLFGGDGANVLTF.

The CDR3 loop reads CASRLGPSYGYTF. The CDR3 nucleotides are TGTGCCAGCAGGCTAGGCCCATCCTATGGCTACACCTTC. The chain employs TRBV28 and TRBJ1-2; D remains unclear. The CDR3 length is 13 residues. Germline V gene sequence: CDR1 MDHEN, CDR2 SYDVKM. V dropped 6 bases and J dropped 4 bases, with 12 bases sitting between them.

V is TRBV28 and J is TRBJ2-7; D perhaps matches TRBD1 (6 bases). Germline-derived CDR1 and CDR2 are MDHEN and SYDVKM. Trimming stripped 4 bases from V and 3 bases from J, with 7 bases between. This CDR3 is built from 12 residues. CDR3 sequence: CASSSDSYEQYF. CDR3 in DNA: TGTGCCAGCAGTTCGGACAGCTACGAGCAGTACTTC.